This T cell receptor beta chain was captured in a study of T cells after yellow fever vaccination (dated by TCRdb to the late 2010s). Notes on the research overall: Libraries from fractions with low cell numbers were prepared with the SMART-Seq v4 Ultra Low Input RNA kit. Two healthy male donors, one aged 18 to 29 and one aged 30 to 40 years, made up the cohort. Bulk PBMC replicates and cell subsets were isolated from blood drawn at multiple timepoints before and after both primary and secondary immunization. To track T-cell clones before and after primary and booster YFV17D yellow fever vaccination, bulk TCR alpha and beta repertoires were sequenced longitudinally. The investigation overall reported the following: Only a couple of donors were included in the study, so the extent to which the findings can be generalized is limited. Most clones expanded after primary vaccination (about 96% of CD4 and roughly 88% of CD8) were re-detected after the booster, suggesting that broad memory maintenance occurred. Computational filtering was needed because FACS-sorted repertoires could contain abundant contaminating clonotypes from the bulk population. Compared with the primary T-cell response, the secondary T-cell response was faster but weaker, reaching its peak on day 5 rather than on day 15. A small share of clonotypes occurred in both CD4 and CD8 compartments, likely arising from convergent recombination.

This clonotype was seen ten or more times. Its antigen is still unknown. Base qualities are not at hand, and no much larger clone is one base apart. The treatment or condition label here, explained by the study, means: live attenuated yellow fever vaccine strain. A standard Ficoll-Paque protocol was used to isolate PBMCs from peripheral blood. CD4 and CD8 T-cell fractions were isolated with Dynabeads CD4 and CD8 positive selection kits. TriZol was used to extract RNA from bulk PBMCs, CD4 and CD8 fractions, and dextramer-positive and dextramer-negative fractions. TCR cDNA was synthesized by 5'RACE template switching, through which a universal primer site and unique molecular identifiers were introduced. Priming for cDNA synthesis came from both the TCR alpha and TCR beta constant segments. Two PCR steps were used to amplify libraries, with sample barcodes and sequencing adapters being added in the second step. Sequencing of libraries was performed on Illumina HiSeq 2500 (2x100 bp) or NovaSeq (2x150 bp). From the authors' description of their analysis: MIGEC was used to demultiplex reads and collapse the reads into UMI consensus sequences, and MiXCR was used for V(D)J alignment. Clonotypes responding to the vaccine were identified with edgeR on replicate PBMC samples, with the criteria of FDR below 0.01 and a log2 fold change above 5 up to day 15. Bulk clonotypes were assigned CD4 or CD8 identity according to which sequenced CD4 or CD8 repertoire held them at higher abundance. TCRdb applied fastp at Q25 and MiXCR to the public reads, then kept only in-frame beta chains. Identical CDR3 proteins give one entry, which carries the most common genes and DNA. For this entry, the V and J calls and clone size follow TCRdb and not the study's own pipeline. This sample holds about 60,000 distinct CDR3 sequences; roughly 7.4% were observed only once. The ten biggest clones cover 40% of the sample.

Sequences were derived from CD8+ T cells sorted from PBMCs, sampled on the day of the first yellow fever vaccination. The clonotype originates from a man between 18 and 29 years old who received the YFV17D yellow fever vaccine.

The CDR3 region has the sequence CASSSRQGTTTDTQYF. The DNA sequence follows: TGTGCCAGCAGTTCTCGACAGGGGACCACCACAGATACGCAGTATTTT. The sequence is built from TRBV2 and TRBJ2-3; TRBD1 fits 8 bases in the junction. Including the terminal cysteine and phenylalanine, the CDR3 comprises 16 residues. Here the CDR3 DNA is all that survives: 48 bases in frame from base 1. The germline V gene yields SNHLY for CDR1 and FYNNEI for CDR2. V is cut back by 5 bases and J by 2 bases, with 9 bases in the junction unmatched.